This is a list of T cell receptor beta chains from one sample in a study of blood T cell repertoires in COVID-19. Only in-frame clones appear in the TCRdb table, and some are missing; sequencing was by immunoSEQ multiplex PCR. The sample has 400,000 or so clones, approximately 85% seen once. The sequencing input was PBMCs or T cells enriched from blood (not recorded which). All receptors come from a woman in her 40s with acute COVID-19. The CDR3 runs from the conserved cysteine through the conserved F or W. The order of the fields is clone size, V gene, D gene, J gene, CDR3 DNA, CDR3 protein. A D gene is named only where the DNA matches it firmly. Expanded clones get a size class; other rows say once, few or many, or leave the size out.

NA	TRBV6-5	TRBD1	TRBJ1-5	TGTGCCAGCAGCAAAGGGACAGGGGATCAGCCCCAGCATTTT	CASSKGTGDQPQHF
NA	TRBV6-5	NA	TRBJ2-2	TGTGCCACCTGGCGGACAGCCGGGGAGCTGTTTTTT	CATWRTAGELFF
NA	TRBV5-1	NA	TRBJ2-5	TGCGCCAGCAGCTTGATCCAGGGAAAAGAGACCCAGTACTTC	CASSLIQGKETQYF
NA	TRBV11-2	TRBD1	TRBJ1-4	TGTGCCAGCAGCCCGGGGACAGGGGGCGAGGAAAAACTGTTTTTT	CASSPGTGGEEKLFF
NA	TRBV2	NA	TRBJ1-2	TGTGCCAGCATGAGGAACGGAGCTAACTATGGCTACACCTTC	CASMRNGANYGYTF
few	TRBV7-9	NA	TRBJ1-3	TGTGCCAGCACCGCCGGGTATGCCATATATTTT	CASTAGYAIYF
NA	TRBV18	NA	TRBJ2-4	TGTGCCAGCTCACCCGGTACCCCGGACAGACTCAAAAACATTCAGTACTTC	CASSPGTPDRLKNIQYF
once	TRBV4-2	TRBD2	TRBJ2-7	TGTGCCAGCAGCCAGGAGACCGGGACTAGAAAAAACTACGAGCAGTACTTC	CASSQETGTRKNYEQYF
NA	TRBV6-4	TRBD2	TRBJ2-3	TGTGCCAGCAGGACTAGCGGGGTCACAGATACGCAGTATTTT	CASRTSGVTDTQYF
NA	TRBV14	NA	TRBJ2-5	TGTGCCAGCAGCCAAATGGCGGGACTCCTTCAGTACTTC	CASSQMAGLLQYF
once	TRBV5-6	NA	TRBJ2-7	TGTGCCAGCAGCTTGGGGAGACCTTCCTACGAGCAGTACTTC	CASSLGRPSYEQYF
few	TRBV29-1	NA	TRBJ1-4	TGCAGCGTTGGTACAGGACCCCAAAATGAAAAACTGTTTTTT	CSVGTGPQNEKLFF
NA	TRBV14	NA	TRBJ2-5	TGTGCCAGCAGCCGGAACAGGGTACAAGAGACCCAGTACTTC	CASSRNRVQETQYF
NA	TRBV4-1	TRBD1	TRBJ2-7	TGCGCCAGCAGCCAAGTGGGACAGAGCTCCTACGAGCAGTACTTC	CASSQVGQSSYEQYF
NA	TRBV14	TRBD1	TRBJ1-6	TGTGCCAGCAGCCAAGAGATCGGACAGGGGGATTCACCCCTCCACTTT	CASSQEIGQGDSPLHF
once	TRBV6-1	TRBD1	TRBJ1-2	TGTGCCAGCAGTGAAGCACAGGGGGCATCCTATGGCTACACCTTC	CASSEAQGASYGYTF
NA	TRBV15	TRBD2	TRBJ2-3	TGTGCCACCAGCAGGGTAGCGGGAGATACGCAGTATTTT	CATSRVAGDTQYF
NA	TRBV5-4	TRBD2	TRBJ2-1	TGTGCCAGCAGCCAAAACGGGGGGTGGAGGTCCTACAATGAGCAGTTCTTC	CASSQNGGWRSYNEQFF
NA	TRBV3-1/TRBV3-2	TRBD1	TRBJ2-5	TGTGCCAGCAGCCAAGAGAGGGGGACAGGGGGAGAGACCCAGTACTTC	CASSQERGTGGETQYF
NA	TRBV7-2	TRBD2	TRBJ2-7	TGTGCCAGCAGTCGTACTAGCGGGGGGCGCGAGCAGTACTTC	CASSRTSGGREQYF
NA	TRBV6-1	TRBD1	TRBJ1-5	TGTGCCAGCAGTGAGGCCGGGGACAGGGTTTTCCAGCCCCAGCATTTT	CASSEAGDRVFQPQHF
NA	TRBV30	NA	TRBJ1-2	TGTGCCTGGAGCCTCACGGGGGGAGCCTATGGCTACACCTTC	CAWSLTGGAYGYTF
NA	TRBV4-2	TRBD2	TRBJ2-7	TGTGCCAGCAGCCCGGGAGGGGGGGCCTACGAGCAGTACTTC	CASSPGGGAYEQYF
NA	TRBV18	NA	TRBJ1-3	TGTGCCAGCTCACTACAACTAGGGGGCTCTGGAAACACCATATATTTT	CASSLQLGGSGNTIYF
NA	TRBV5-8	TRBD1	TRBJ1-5	TGTGCCAGCGCCCGGGACAGGGTGGGTGGTACCCTCAATCAGCCCCAGCATTTT	CASARDRVGGTLNQPQHF
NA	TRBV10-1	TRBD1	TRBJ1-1	TGCGCCAGCAGTGAGGGTCGGACAGGGGAGAACACTGAAGCTTTCTTT	CASSEGRTGENTEAFF
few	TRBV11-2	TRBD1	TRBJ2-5	TGTGCCAGCAGCCCGTCGACAGGGAGAGAGACCCAGTACTTC	CASSPSTGRETQYF